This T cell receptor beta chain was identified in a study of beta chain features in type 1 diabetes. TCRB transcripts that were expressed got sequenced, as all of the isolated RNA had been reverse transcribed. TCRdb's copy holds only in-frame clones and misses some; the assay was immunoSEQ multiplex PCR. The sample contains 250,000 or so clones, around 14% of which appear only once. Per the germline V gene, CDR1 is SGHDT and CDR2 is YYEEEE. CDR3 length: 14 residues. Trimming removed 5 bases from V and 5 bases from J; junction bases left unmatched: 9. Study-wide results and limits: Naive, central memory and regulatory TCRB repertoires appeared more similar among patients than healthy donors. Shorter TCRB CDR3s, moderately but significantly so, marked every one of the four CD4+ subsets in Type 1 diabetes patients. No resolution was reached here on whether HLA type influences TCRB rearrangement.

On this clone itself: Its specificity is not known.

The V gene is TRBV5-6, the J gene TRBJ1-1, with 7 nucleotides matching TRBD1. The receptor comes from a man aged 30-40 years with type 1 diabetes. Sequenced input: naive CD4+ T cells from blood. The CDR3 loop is CASRLYQGGTEAFF. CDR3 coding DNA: TGTGCCAGCAGGTTATACCAGGGGGGAACTGAAGCTTTCTTT.